Presented here are 24 T cell receptor beta chains from one specimen sequenced in a study of cytomegalovirus exposure and HLA in healthy donors. Use of 60 Vbeta and 13 Jbeta primers characterized the PCR. Profiled with immunoSEQ multiplex PCR; TCRdb holds only in-frame clones, not every one. The sample has 200,000 to 250,000 clones, around four fifths seen once. The sequenced sample consisted of PBMCs. Receptors were obtained from a woman aged 45-60 years in good health and CMV-seropositive.

The J gene is TRBJ2-6, the V gene TRBV19; D is unclear. The CDR3 is made up of 16 amino acids. V dropped 7 bases and J dropped 2 bases, with 15 bases sitting between them. Germline values: CDR1 LNHDA, CDR2 SQIVND (reference sequence). The CDR3 is CASNFLAEPGANVLTF. The DNA of the CDR3 is TGTGCCAGTAACTTTCTCGCCGAACCTGGGGCCAACGTCCTGACTTTC.

V and J are TRBV5-8 and TRBJ2-2; 7 bases line up with TRBD1. The J segment lost 6 bases and the V segment lost 3 bases, leaving 2 bases of the junction unmatched. The CDR3 is made up of 13 amino acids. The germline V gene has CDR1 SGHTS and CDR2 YDEGEE. CDR3 in DNA: TGTGCCAGCAGCTCCAGGGGGTCCGGGGAGCTGTTTTTT. It yields the protein CASSSRGSGELFF.

The chain has TRBV5-1 and TRBJ2-1, with D maybe TRBD2 (6 bases). V was pared by 0 bases and J by 9 bases, with 13 bases between. Looked up from germline, CDR1 is SGHRS and CDR2 is YFSETQ. This CDR3 spans 14 amino acids. The chain's CDR3 is CASSLDGEDGEQFF. CDR3 sequence (DNA): TGCGCCAGCAGCTTGGACGGGGAGGACGGTGAGCAGTTCTTC.

This sequence joins TRBV18 and TRBJ1-3; D unresolved. Trimming removed 3 bases from V and 3 bases from J, with 9 bases in between. CDR1 and CDR2 from the germline V gene are KGHSH and LQKENI. This CDR3 is built from 14 residues. CDR3 sequence reads: CASSPGRGGNTIYF. The CDR3 coding sequence is TGTGCCAGCTCACCCGGCCGCGGTGGAAACACCATATATTTT.

V and J are TRBV13 and TRBJ2-7; TRBD1 aligns across 7 bases. The V gene's germline CDR1 is PRHDT and CDR2 FYEKMQ (reference sequence). J gave up 6 bases and V 1 base, and 9 bases lay outside the gene matches. This CDR3 region has 15 residues. The CDR3 region has the DNA TGTGCCAGCAGCTTAGACTCCACAGGGGCGGGCGAGCAGTACTTC. Translating it yields CASSLDSTGAGEQYF.

The V gene is TRBV15, the J gene TRBJ2-3; 14 nucleotides agree with TRBD2. This CDR3 is 19 amino acids long. Per germline, CDR1 LNHNV and CDR2 YYDKDF (reference sequence). With V trimmed by 6 bases and J by 5 bases, 16 bases remained unmatched. In nucleotides, the CDR3 is TGTGCCACCAGTAGGAGACTAGCGGGGGGGCGAGGGGGAGTAGATACGCAGTATTTT. Translation: CATSRRLAGGRGGVDTQYF.

Comments on this clone: Other DNA sequences within the sample encode an identical CDR3. J is TRBJ1-6 and V is TRBV9; TRBD1 is a possible D gene (5 bases). Deletions cut 0 bases from V and 7 bases from J, with 8 bases between. The germline V gene has CDR1 SGDLS and CDR2 YYNGEE. The CDR3 contains 14 residues. The CDR3 protein is CASSVGGENSPLHF. The CDR3 bases are TGTGCCAGCAGCGTAGGGGGGGAGAATTCACCCCTCCACTTT. Supplemented by reference TRBV9 and TRBJ1-6, the full variable domain reads DSGVTQTPKHLITATGQRVTLRCSPRSGDLSVYWYQQSLDQGLQFLIQYYNGEERAKGNILERFSAQQFPDLHSELNLSSLELGDSALYFCASSVGGENSPLHFGNGTRLTVT.

This clone was observed a few times. The V gene is TRBV6-5, the J gene TRBJ2-7, with 7 bases that match TRBD1. CDR1 is MNHEY and CDR2 is SVGAGI in the germline V gene. This CDR3 comprises 13 residues. The trim removed 5 bases at V and 3 bases at J, leaving 4 bases unmatched. The CDR3 reads CASSPGQDYEQYF. The CDR3 DNA sequence: TGTGCCAGCAGTCCAGGACAGGACTACGAGCAGTACTTC.

J is TRBJ2-1 and V is TRBV6-6; perhaps TRBD2 as D (6 bases). CDR1 is MNHNY and CDR2 is SVGAGI in the germline V gene (reference sequence). Trimming shortened V by 7 bases and J by 1 base, and 17 bases separated the two germline ends. CDR3 length: 16 residues. CDR3 loop: CASIGSGHSSYNEQFF. CDR3 nucleotides: TGTGCCAGCATCGGGAGCGGACACAGTTCCTACAATGAGCAGTTCTTC.

The gene calls are TRBV30 and TRBJ1-4; 9 nucleotides match TRBD1. The length of the CDR3 is 17 residues. Germline values: CDR1 GTSNPN, CDR2 SVGIG (reference sequence). The J segment lost 4 bases and the V segment lost 3 bases, leaving 12 bases of the junction unmatched. The CDR3 loop reads CAWSANDGTGHNEKLFF. CDR3 nucleotides: TGTGCCTGGAGCGCAAACGACGGGACAGGGCATAATGAAAAACTGTTTTTT.

V and J are TRBV29-1 and TRBJ2-2, with D possibly being TRBD1 (5 bases). Trimming removed 5 bases at V and 6 bases at J, with 16 bases between. The CDR3 covers 14 residues. CDR1 and CDR2 (germline): SQVTM, ANQGSEA. In DNA form, the CDR3 reads TGCAGCGTTTATCCAGGGTTCCCGCCCGGGGAGCTGTTTTTT. It specifies CSVYPGFPPGELFF.

The CDR3 DNA sequence: TGTGCCAGTAGGTCCAGGGGCGACCTGAGCTCCTACGAGCAGTACTTC. Translated, it gives CASRSRGDLSSYEQYF. The chain is built from TRBV19 and TRBJ2-7; the D gene is possibly TRBD1 (6 bases). The V and J ends lost 6 bases and 0 bases respectively, with 18 bases between them. This CDR3 is built from 16 residues. The germline CDR1 and CDR2 sequences are LNHDA and SQIVND (reference sequence).

The rearrangement links TRBV7-8 to TRBJ1-5; TRBD1 agrees at 7 bases. Trimming at V came to 5 bases and at J to 7 bases, leaving 8 bases not matched to a gene. There are 14 residues in the CDR3. The germline V gene encodes CDR1 SGHVS and CDR2 FQNEAQ. The chain's CDR3 is CASSRDRERQPQHF. CDR3 sequence (DNA): TGTGCCAGCAGCCGCGACAGGGAGAGACAGCCCCAGCATTTT.

The rearrangement joins TRBV7-8 to TRBJ2-7; 10 bases fit TRBD2. Trimming took 2 bases from V and 7 from J; bases not matched to a gene: 8. Germline CDR1 and CDR2: SGHVS and FQNEAQ. CDR3 length equals 15 residues. The CDR3 loop reads CASSLKRGGIKEQYF. For the CDR3, the DNA is TGTGCCAGCAGCTTAAAGCGGGGGGGCATTAAAGAGCAGTACTTC.

The chain carries TRBV5-4 and TRBJ1-6; D remains unclear. This CDR3 has 16 residues. Trimming cost V 0 bases and J 1 base, with 8 bases left between them. Germline CDR1 and CDR2: SGHNT and YYREEE (reference sequence). The CDR3 DNA is TGTGCCAGCAGCTTGGACCCGGGATCCTATAATTCACCCCTCCACTTT. It is translated as CASSLDPGSYNSPLHF.

This rearrangement joins TRBV9 to TRBJ2-1, with D tentatively TRBD1 (6 bases). The CDR3 consists of 16 residues. Germline V gene sequence: CDR1 SGDLS, CDR2 YYNGEE. V was cut by 4 bases and J by 4 bases, with 18 bases left in between. CDR3: CASSRYTGTIYNEQFF. CDR3 DNA sequence: TGTGCCAGCAGCCGATATACCGGGACAATATACAATGAGCAGTTCTTC.

The CDR3 DNA reads as TGTGCCAGCAGTGTGCAGGGGGCGCGGGAGACCCAGTACTTC. This encodes CASSVQGARETQYF. The chain joins TRBV6-5 to TRBJ2-5, with 8 bases lining up with TRBD1. CDR1 MNHEY and CDR2 SVGAGI come from the germline V gene. This CDR3 has 14 amino acids. V trimming: 5 bases; J trimming: 5 bases; junction bases outside the gene matches: 7.

The chain has TRBV4-1 and TRBJ2-7, with TRBD2 matching 7 bases. V shed 1 base, J shed 5 bases, and the junction held 5 bases outside the gene matches. The germline V gene encodes CDR1 MGHRA and CDR2 YSYEKL. The length of the CDR3 is 14 residues. Here the CDR3 reads CASSQVGGRHEQYF. The DNA of the CDR3 is TGCGCCAGCAGCCAAGTCGGCGGGAGACACGAGCAGTACTTC.

This sequence joins TRBV5-1 and TRBJ1-3; a weak D match, TRBD1 (5 bases). Germline V gives CDR1 SGHRS, CDR2 YFSETQ. The CDR3 has 14 residues. The V and J ends lost 4 bases and 4 bases respectively, with 12 bases between them. CDR3 nucleotide sequence: TGCGCCAGCAGCCCGGGGGGGGACGGAAACACCATATATTTT. Protein sequence: CASSPGGDGNTIYF.

Only a few counts were recorded for this clone. The germline gene is not matched at one end of the junction; a read error may be the cause. In DNA form, the CDR3 reads TGTGCCAGCAGTTCGAGGGTCCTGCTCAATTTT. Translation gives CASSSRVLLNF. The chain couples TRBV6-6 to TRBJ1-4; D is undetermined. Germline V gives CDR1 MNHNY, CDR2 SVGAGI (reference sequence). CDR3 length: 11 residues.

The gene calls are TRBV28 and TRBJ1-1, with D unresolved. Trimming left V 2 bases short and J 0 bases short, with 7 bases between. Germline CDR1 MDHEN, CDR2 SYDVKM. This CDR3 has 14 residues. The CDR3 coding sequence is TGTGCCAGCAGTTTACAGCAGGTGAACACTGAAGCTTTCTTT. This encodes CASSLQQVNTEAFF.

This chain joins TRBV9 and TRBJ2-6; 10 bases fit TRBD1. The V gene's germline CDR1 is SGDLS and CDR2 YYNGEE. V lost 0 bases, J lost 12 bases, and 3 bases stayed unmatched. This CDR3 is 14 amino acids long. The CDR3 nucleotides are TGTGCCAGCAGCGTAGGGACAGGGGGTTCCGTCCTGACTTTC. Translated: CASSVGTGGSVLTF. Drawing the rest from reference TRBV9 and TRBJ2-6, the complete variable domain is DSGVTQTPKHLITATGQRVTLRCSPRSGDLSVYWYQQSLDQGLQFLIQYYNGEERAKGNILERFSAQQFPDLHSELNLSSLELGDSALYFCASSVGTGGSVLTFGAGSRLTVL.

The chain combines TRBV27 with TRBJ1-1, with D perhaps matching TRBD1 (6 bases). This CDR3 has 15 residues. The V and J ends lost 5 bases and 5 bases respectively, with 18 bases between them. Per germline, CDR1 MNHEY and CDR2 SMNVEV (reference sequence). CDR3 amino acids: CASSPSTGRETEAFF. DNA for the CDR3: TGTGCCAGCAGTCCCTCGACAGGAAGAGAGACTGAAGCTTTCTTT.

V usage is TRBV7-3 and J usage is TRBJ2-1; a weak D match, TRBD2 (6 bases). Trimming stripped 5 bases from V and 11 bases from J, with 13 bases between. The germline gives CDR1 SGHTA, CDR2 FQGTGA. This CDR3 comprises 12 residues. The CDR3 DNA reads as TGTGCCAGCAGCCTGACGGGAGATCAGCAGTTCTTC. This translates into CASSLTGDQQFF.